This TCR beta chain was identified in a study of T cell responses to AZD1222 COVID-19 vaccine. Study outcomes and limitations: Distributed over spike, vaccine-associated CD4 TCRs predominated at 160-218 and 743-854. Of the AZD1222 recipients, only 5 or 6 were seropositive at baseline.

Points on this clone: Its antigen is currently unknown.

The CDR3 loop spans 12 amino acids. Trimming removed 6 bases from V and 7 bases from J, with 9 bases in between. CDR1 LGHDT and CDR2 YNNKEL come from the germline V gene (reference sequence). The method was immunoSEQ multiplex PCR; TCRdb's version includes in-frame clones alone and lacks a portion of them. The table lists 150,000 or so clones, roughly nine tenths of them singletons. The TCR sequence derives from an adult who had recovered from COVID-19. The sample here was peripheral blood, taken after recovery from COVID-19. The chain uses TRBV3-1 (or the pseudogene TRBV3-2) and TRBJ2-2, with a weak D call TRBD2 (5 bases). The CDR3 DNA reads as TGTGCCAGCAGGGTGGCGGGCGGGGAGCTGTTTTTT. It yields the protein CASRVAGGELFF.